The rows below give T cell receptor beta chains drawn from one sample of a study of blood T cell repertoires in COVID-19. Only in-frame clones appear in the TCRdb table, and some are missing; sequencing was by immunoSEQ multiplex PCR. The sample contains 100,000 to 150,000 clones, about 80% of which appear only once. The material sequenced was peripheral blood. The source is a woman between 50 and 59 years old with acute or convalescent COVID-19. The CDR3 runs from the conserved cysteine through the conserved F or W. D genes are given only for firm matches. The size entry is marked missing in some rows and otherwise reads once, few, many or a size class.

V gene	CDR3 length	clone size	J gene	D gene	CDR3 DNA	CDR3 protein
TRBV3-1/TRBV3-2	16	.	TRBJ1-1	.	TGTGCCAGCAGCCAAGAAAGAAGCCAGCGAAGTACTGAAGCTTTCTTT	CASSQERSQRSTEAFF
TRBV7-2	15	.	TRBJ2-4	TRBD1	TGTGCCAGCAGCTCCCCGGACAGGGCTAAAAACATTCAGTACTTC	CASSSPDRAKNIQYF
TRBV19	14	.	TRBJ2-3	.	TGTGCCAGTAGTAAGGGGGGGGGCGCAGATACGCAGTATTTT	CASSKGGGADTQYF
TRBV12-5	18	.	TRBJ2-5	.	TGTGCTAGTGGTTTGGCCCTGAAGGACAGCGCCCTAGGGGAGACCCAGTACTTC	CASGLALKDSALGETQYF
TRBV2	13	.	TRBJ2-1	.	TGTGCCAGCAGTGTATCGGCGGGCAATGAGCAGTTCTTC	CASSVSAGNEQFF
TRBV2	14	.	TRBJ2-3	.	TGTGCCAGCAGGCCCCTAGCTAGCACAGATACGCAGTATTTT	CASRPLASTDTQYF
TRBV7-8	14	.	TRBJ1-2	.	TGTGCCAGCAGCAAGAGGACAGAATTATATGGCTACACCTTC	CASSKRTELYGYTF
TRBV19	13	.	TRBJ1-1	.	TGTGCCAGTAGTCAGACAGTGAACACTGAAGCTTTCTTT	CASSQTVNTEAFF
TRBV5-1	15	.	TRBJ1-5	.	TGCGCCAGCAGCTTGGCCTCAGGAAACAATCAGCCCCAGCATTTT	CASSLASGNNQPQHF
TRBV4-2	16	.	TRBJ2-1	TRBD2	TGTGCCAGCAGCCCAGTGGGCGGGGGGACTCACAATGAGCAGTTCTTC	CASSPVGGGTHNEQFF
TRBV30	13	.	TRBJ1-6	.	TGTGCCTGGGGACAGACATACAATTCACCCCTCCACTTT	CAWGQTYNSPLHF
TRBV18	14	.	TRBJ2-7	.	TGTGCCAGCTCACCACCGGACACCCCCTACGAGCAGTACTTC	CASSPPDTPYEQYF
TRBV2	15	.	TRBJ1-4	.	TGTGCCATAATCCCGAGCGGGGGGACTAATGAAAAACTGTTTTTT	CAIIPSGGTNEKLFF
TRBV9	13	few	TRBJ2-2	.	TGTGCCAGCAGCGTATCAAACACCGGGGAGCTGTTTTTT	CASSVSNTGELFF
TRBV5-1	15	.	TRBJ2-7	.	TGCGCCAGCAGCTTGGCCCAGGGGACGCGCTACGAGCAGTACTTC	CASSLAQGTRYEQYF
TRBV6-1	13	.	TRBJ1-1	.	TGTGCCAGCAGCGGAGGGTCGAAAGCTGAAGCTTTCTTT	CASSGGSKAEAFF
TRBV4-1	13	.	TRBJ1-5	.	TGCGCCAGCAGCCCCTCGCTGGAGGCGCCCCAGCATTTT	CASSPSLEAPQHF